The present entry profiles one T cell receptor (beta chain) with its context. Its matching antigen is unknown. PCR primers comprised 60 Vbeta and 13 Jbeta primers. Sequencing was performed with immunoSEQ multiplex PCR; in TCRdb, only in-frame clones are kept and a portion is missing. The sample includes some 200,000 clones, 65% to 90% of them seen just once. The sample is drawn from a study of cytomegalovirus exposure and HLA in healthy donors. The V segment lost 0 bases and the J segment 12 bases; nucleotides outside the gene matches: 22. The CDR3 covers 20 residues. Looked up from germline, CDR1 is SGDLS and CDR2 is YYNGEE. Study-wide findings and caveats: Across all donors, roughly uniform sequencing depth was an assumption of the presence/absence analyses.

The sequence came from a girl under 18 in good health and CMV-seronegative. The sample was PBMCs. The chain joins TRBV9 to TRBJ2-1; 12 bases fit TRBD2. Here the CDR3 reads CASSVDLRSSSGRENKGQFF. The CDR3 nucleotides read TGTGCCAGCAGCGTAGATCTACGATCTTCTAGCGGGAGGGAGAATAAAGGGCAGTTCTTC.